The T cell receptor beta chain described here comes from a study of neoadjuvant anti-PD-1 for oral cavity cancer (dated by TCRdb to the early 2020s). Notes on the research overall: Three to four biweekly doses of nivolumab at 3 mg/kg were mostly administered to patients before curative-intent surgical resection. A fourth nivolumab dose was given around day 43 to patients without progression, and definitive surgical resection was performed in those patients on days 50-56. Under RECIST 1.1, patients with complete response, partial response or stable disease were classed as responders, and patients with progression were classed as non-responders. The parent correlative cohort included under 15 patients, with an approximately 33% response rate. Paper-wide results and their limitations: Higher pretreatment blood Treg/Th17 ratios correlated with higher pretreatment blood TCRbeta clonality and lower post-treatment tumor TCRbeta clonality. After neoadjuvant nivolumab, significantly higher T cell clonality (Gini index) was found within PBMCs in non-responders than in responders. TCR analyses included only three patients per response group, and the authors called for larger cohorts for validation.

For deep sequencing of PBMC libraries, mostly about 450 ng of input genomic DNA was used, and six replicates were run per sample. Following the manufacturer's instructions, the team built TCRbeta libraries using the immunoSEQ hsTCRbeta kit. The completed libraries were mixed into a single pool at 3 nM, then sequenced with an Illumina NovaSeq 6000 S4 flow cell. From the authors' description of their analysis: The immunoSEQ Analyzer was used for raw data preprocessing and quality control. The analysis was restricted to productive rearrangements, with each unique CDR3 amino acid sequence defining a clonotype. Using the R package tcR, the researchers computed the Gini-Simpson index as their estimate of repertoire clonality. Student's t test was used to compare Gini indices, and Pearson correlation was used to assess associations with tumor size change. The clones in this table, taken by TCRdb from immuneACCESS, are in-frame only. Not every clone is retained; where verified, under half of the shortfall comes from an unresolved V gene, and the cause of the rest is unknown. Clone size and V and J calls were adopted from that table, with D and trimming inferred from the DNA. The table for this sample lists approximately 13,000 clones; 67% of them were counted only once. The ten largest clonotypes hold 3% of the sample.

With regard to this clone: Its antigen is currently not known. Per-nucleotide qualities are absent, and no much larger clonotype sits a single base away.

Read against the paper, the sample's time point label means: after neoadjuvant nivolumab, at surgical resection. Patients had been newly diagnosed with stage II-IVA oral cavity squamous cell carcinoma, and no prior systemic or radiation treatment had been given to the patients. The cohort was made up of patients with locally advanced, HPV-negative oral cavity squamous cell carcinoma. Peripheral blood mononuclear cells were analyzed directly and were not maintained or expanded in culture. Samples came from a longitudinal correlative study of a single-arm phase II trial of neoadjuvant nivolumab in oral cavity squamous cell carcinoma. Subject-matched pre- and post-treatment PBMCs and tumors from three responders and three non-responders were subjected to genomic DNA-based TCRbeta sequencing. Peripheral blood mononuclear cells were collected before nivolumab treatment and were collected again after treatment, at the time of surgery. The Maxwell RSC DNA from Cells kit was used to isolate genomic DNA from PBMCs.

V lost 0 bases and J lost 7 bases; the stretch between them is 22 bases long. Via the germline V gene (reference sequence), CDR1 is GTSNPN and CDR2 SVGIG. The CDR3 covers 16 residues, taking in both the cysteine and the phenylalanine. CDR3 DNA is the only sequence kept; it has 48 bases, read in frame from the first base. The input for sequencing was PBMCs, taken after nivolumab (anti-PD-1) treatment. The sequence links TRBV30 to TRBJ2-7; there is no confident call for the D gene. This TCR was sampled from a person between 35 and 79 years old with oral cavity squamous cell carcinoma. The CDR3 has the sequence CAWSVPSVDTKGEQYF. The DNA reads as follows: TGTGCCTGGAGTGTACCGTCGGTGGATACGAAAGGGGAGCAGTACTTC.